This TCR beta chain was retrieved from a study of T cell changes during pregnancy in multiple sclerosis. The assay was immunoSEQ multiplex PCR, and TCRdb's table has in-frame clones only and misses some. The sample contains 50,000 or so clones, about 90% of which appear only once. V trimming: 1 base; J trimming: 8 bases; junction bases outside the gene matches: 2. The CDR3 sequence is 14 residues long. The V gene's germline CDR1 is SGDLS and CDR2 YYNGEE. This sequence was found in a female donor with multiple sclerosis, enrolled in a pregnancy study. J is TRBJ1-6 and V is TRBV9, with 8 positions matching TRBD1. Material: CD4+ T cells from peripheral blood mononuclear cells, obtained in the second trimester of pregnancy. The CDR3 spells CASSVQGADSPLHF. The CDR3 DNA reads TGTGCCAGCAGCGTACAGGGGGCAGATTCACCCCTCCACTTT.